This T cell receptor beta chain was captured by sequencing in a study of T cells expressing NK-cell markers. To note about this clonotype: The target antigen is unknown.

TCRdb reprocessed the 5' RACE reads and keeps a single row for each CDR3 protein, giving no DNA. Recorded for this sample: about 460,000 distinct CDR3 sequences. The V gene's germline CDR1 is SGHRS and CDR2 YFSETQ. This CDR3 is built from 15 residues. Study-level results: Roughly six of the donors carried dominant NKG2C+ clonotypes that took up roughly 1.0-8% of their CD8+ T cells.

The chain joins TRBV5-1 to TRBJ2-1. Sequencing was carried out using blood T cells: a sorted CD56 or NKG2C T cell subset, CD4+ or CD8+ T cells, or bulk PBMC T cells (not recorded which). This receptor was obtained from a woman aged 50 to 60 in good health. CDR3 loop: CASSFIAASYNEQFF.